What follows describes a single T cell receptor beta chain. Antigen unknown. The CDR3 loop spans 15 amino acids. CDR1 is LNHNV and CDR2 is YYDKDF in the germline V gene (reference sequence). J was trimmed by 8 bases and V by 8 bases; bases with no gene match: 14. TCR beta VDJ and CDR3 profiling used genomic DNA as template. TCRdb re-derived calls from the reads in MiXCR, one entry per CDR3 protein. The top ten hold approximately 65% of the sample, which has approximately 98,000 distinct CDR3 sequences, roughly two thirds seen once. This specimen belongs to a study of CD8+CD57+ T cells in acquired aplastic anemia. For the study at large: CD4+ and CD8+ cells, once sorted, gave DNA averaging roughly 3 ug. The study, taken as a whole, reports: Patients and controls shared nearly 30 CD8+ CDR3 sequences, highly expressed in patients.

The patients chosen for sequencing had shown expansion of CD8+CD57+ cells (detected by flow cytometry). Sequencing was carried out using sorted CD4+, CD8+, or CD8+CD57+ T cells (not recorded which) from PBMCs. This sequence originates from a human donor with aplastic anemia. The V call is TRBV15, the J call TRBJ1-2; 10 bases align to TRBD1. DNA for the CDR3: TGTGCCACCCTGGTCCTACCGGGACAGGGGAGCGGCTACACCTTC. Protein: CATLVLPGQGSGYTF.